The clone carrying this TCR beta chain was observed at least ten times. The antigen is not known. The record originates from a study of T cell repertoires in cytomegalovirus infection. With 7 bases removed from V and 0 bases from J, the gap between germline ends came to 13 bases. The CDR3 runs 15 residues. Germline V CDR1 and CDR2: LNHDA, SQIVND (reference sequence). From the reads, TCRdb called clonotypes with MiXCR, one entry per CDR3 protein. The table has 650,000 to 900,000 distinct CDR3 sequences, approximately 32% seen once. The V and J genes are TRBV19 and TRBJ2-1, with D possibly matching TRBD1 (5 bases). Specimen: cultured CD8+ T cells from PBMCs, collected from culture after CMV antigen stimulation. This TCR came from a human donor in good health (CMV status not recorded). Some clones in this sample may be carry-over from other donors' samples. The CDR3: CASTIGDSSYNEQFF. DNA for the CDR3: TGTGCCAGTACCATAGGTGACAGCTCCTACAATGAGCAGTTCTTC.